One and the same sample provided the 28 T cell receptor beta chains below, sequenced in a study of control samples from healthy donors and cancer patients. TCRdb's table, derived via immunoSEQ multiplex PCR, lists solely in-frame clones and lacks some. The sample consists of more than 60,000 clones, 90% of them appearing once. Sequencing was carried out using PBMCs. Every receptor here comes from a man aged 55 to 70 with colorectal cancer.

This chain uses TRBV5-5 with TRBJ1-6; TRBD1 matches at 9 bases. Trimming took 0 bases from V and 5 from J; bases not matched to a gene: 3. The germline CDR1 and CDR2 sequences are SGHKS and YYEKEE (reference sequence). This CDR3 has 16 amino acids. As DNA, the CDR3 is TGTGCCAGCAGCTTGGGGGACAGGGCGAATAATTCACCCCTCCACTTT. This gives the protein CASSLGDRANNSPLHF.

This clone occurred once. The rearrangement joins TRBV25-1 to TRBJ2-5; no firm D call. This CDR3 has 15 residues. Per the germline V gene, CDR1 is MGHDK and CDR2 is SYGVNS. The ends were cut back, 3 bases at V and 1 base at J, with 12 bases in the middle. In nucleotides, the CDR3 is TGTGCCAGCAGTGAGCTTCGAACACTCCAAGAGACCCAGTACTTC. Amino acid sequence: CASSELRTLQETQYF.

The CDR3 nucleotides are TGTGCCAGCACCCCTCAGGCGGCTAGCGGGGGAGAACAACAAGAGACCCAGTACTTC. Its protein is CASTPQAASGGEQQETQYF. The chain carries TRBV6-2 or TRBV6-3 and TRBJ2-5; 10 bases agree with TRBD2. CDR1 is MNHEY, CDR2 SVGEGT, per germline. V lost 7 bases and J lost 2; bases outside the gene matches: 19. The CDR3 is made up of 19 amino acids.

J is TRBJ2-2 and V is TRBV7-2, with D unclear. Trimming pared 1 base from V and 4 bases from J, leaving 13 bases between. Germline-derived CDR1 and CDR2 are SGHTA and FQGNSA. The CDR3 sequence is 16 residues long. The CDR3 nucleotides read TGTGCCAGCAGCTTAGTTTCGGGCATGGGCACCGGGGAGCTGTTTTTT. Its protein is CASSLVSGMGTGELFF.

V gene TRBV7-9 combines with J gene TRBJ2-1; unclear D gene. The CDR3 spans 14 residues. Germline-derived CDR1 and CDR2 are SEHNR and FQNEAQ (reference sequence). Trimming left V 0 bases short and J 7 bases short, with 10 bases between. This CDR3 is CASSLAVANNEQFF. Written as DNA, the CDR3 is TGTGCCAGCAGCTTAGCGGTAGCCAATAATGAGCAGTTCTTC.

V usage is TRBV14 and J usage is TRBJ2-5; the D gene could be TRBD1 or TRBD2 (6 bases each). The CDR3 spans 15 residues. V was clipped by 5 bases and J by 4 bases, with 17 bases between them. Germline CDR1 and CDR2: SGHDN and FVKESK. The CDR3: CASSEGPGAGETQYF. DNA for the CDR3: TGTGCCAGCAGCGAGGGACCGGGGGCGGGAGAGACCCAGTACTTC.

This chain links TRBV7-8 with TRBJ2-7; D gene ambiguous. The germline V gene encodes CDR1 SGHVS and CDR2 FQNEAQ. The CDR3 extends over 14 amino acids. V lost 4 bases, J lost 0 bases, and 10 bases lay in between. The CDR3 region has the DNA TGTGCCAGCAGCTGGGTTCAGACCTCCTACGAGCAGTACTTC. This sequence encodes CASSWVQTSYEQYF.

The V gene is TRBV7-8, the J gene TRBJ2-7; D unclear. The CDR3 has 15 residues. V lost 1 base to trimming and J lost 4 bases, with 14 bases between them. Germline V CDR1 and CDR2: SGHVS, FQNEAQ. DNA for the CDR3: TGTGCCAGCAGCTTAGGACATAGGGTGGAATACGAGCAGTACTTC. This sequence encodes CASSLGHRVEYEQYF.

This clone was seen just once. The rearrangement uses TRBV30 and TRBJ2-5; D unresolved. Germline CDR1 and CDR2: GTSNPN and SVGIG (reference sequence). CDR3 length: 12 amino acids. V was pared by 0 bases and J by 9 bases, with 11 bases between. CDR3 sequence reads: CAWSVPRGSQYF. CDR3 DNA: TGTGCCTGGAGTGTCCCTCGTGGGTCCCAGTACTTC.

This clone has just one count. The chain combines TRBV18 with TRBJ2-7; tentatively, D is TRBD1 (6 bases). This CDR3 contains 14 residues. Germline loops: CDR1 KGHSH, CDR2 LQKENI. Trimming cost V 5 bases and J 3 bases, with 14 bases left between them. The CDR3 is CASSSSGQVYEQYF. CDR3 DNA: TGTGCCAGCTCATCCTCGGGACAAGTCTACGAGCAGTACTTC.

CDR3 sequence (DNA): TGCAGCGTTGAAGGGTCGGTAGCGGGGGAAGGTTATCGGGAGACCCAGTACTTC. It encodes CSVEGSVAGEGYRETQYF. This chain links TRBV29-1 with TRBJ2-5, with TRBD2 matching 9 bases. The germline CDR1 and CDR2 sequences are SQVTM and ANQGSEA. The CDR3 consists of 18 residues. The trim removed 1 base at V and 5 bases at J, leaving 17 bases unmatched.

This chain connects TRBV9 to TRBJ2-1; 9 positions agree with TRBD2. This CDR3 comprises 17 residues. J was trimmed by 8 bases and V by 0 bases; bases with no gene match: 12. The germline V gene has CDR1 SGDLS and CDR2 YYNGEE. The CDR3: CASSVESGAGGEYEQFF. In DNA, the CDR3 is TGTGCCAGCAGCGTAGAGTCAGGAGCGGGGGGCGAGTATGAGCAGTTCTTC.

This clone turned up a few times. The genes are TRBV5-1 and TRBJ1-2; D is uncertain. Germline CDR1 is SGHRS and CDR2 is YFSETQ. V lost 0 bases, J lost 6 bases, and 15 bases lay in between. This CDR3 has 15 residues. CDR3 amino acids: CASSLDTPSRDGYTF. The CDR3 nucleotides read TGCGCCAGCAGCTTGGATACTCCGTCGCGGGATGGCTACACCTTC. Variable domain in full (rest from reference TRBV5-1 and TRBJ1-2): KAGVTQTPRYLIKTRGQQVTLSCSPISGHRSVSWYQQTPGQGLQFLFEYFSETQRNKGNFPGRFSGRQFSNSRSEMNVSTLELGDSALYLCASSLDTPSRDGYTFGSGTRLTVV.

The CDR3 DNA follows: TGTGCCAGCAGCCCCCAGTCGGTCAGGGGGGCAAACACCATATATTTT. This gives the protein CASSPQSVRGANTIYF. This rearrangement joins TRBV7-8 to TRBJ1-3; 7 nucleotides match TRBD1. Germline V gene sequence: CDR1 SGHVS, CDR2 FQNEAQ. The CDR3 is 16 amino acids. The V gene end was trimmed by 5 bases and the J gene end by 6 bases; junction bases not matched to a gene: 13.

The chain carries TRBV3-1 (or the pseudogene TRBV3-2) and TRBJ1-2; 8 bases match TRBD1. This CDR3 has 14 residues. The V gene end was trimmed by 1 base and the J gene end by 4 bases; junction bases not matched to a gene: 2. In germline, CDR1 is LGHDT, CDR2 YNNKEL (reference sequence). CDR3 amino acids: CASSQGTGPYGYTF. Here the CDR3 DNA reads TGTGCCAGCAGCCAAGGGACAGGGCCCTATGGCTACACCTTC.

The chain links TRBV5-6 to TRBJ2-1; 13 bases agree with TRBD2. With 2 bases clipped from V and 7 bases from J, the junction kept 3 bases outside the gene matches. The CDR3 contains 15 residues. Looked up from germline, CDR1 is SGHDT and CDR2 is YYEEEE. In nucleotides, the CDR3 is TGTGCCAGCAGCTTACTAGCGGGGGGGCAGAATGAGCAGTTCTTC. Protein product: CASSLLAGGQNEQFF.

The rearrangement joins TRBV7-9 to TRBJ1-2; 8 nucleotides line up with TRBD1. Germline lookup yields CDR1 SEHNR and CDR2 FQNEAQ (reference sequence). There are 15 residues in the CDR3. J lost 2 bases, V lost 5 bases, and 7 bases had no gene match. In DNA, the CDR3 is TGTGCCAGCAGCGATAAAGACAGGGGAAACTATGGCTACACCTTC. Translating gives CASSDKDRGNYGYTF. Variable domain in full (rest from reference TRBV7-9 and TRBJ1-2): DTGVSQNPRHKITKRGQNVTFRCDPISEHNRLYWYRQTLGQGPEFLTYFQNEAQLEKSRLLSDRFSAERPKGSFSTLEIQRTEQGDSAMYLCASSDKDRGNYGYTFGSGTRLTVV.

This chain joins TRBV6-5 and TRBJ1-4; no clear D. V lost 7 bases and J 6 bases, leaving 18 bases between the germline ends. The CDR3 is made up of 15 amino acids. Germline V gene sequence: CDR1 MNHEY, CDR2 SVGAGI. CDR3 in amino acids: CASIRRSGYDEKLFF. In nucleotides, the CDR3 is TGTGCCAGCATCAGAAGGTCGGGGTACGATGAAAAACTGTTTTTT.

This chain joins TRBV5-1 and TRBJ2-3; D is uncertain. Germline V gene lookup returns CDR1 SGHRS and CDR2 YFSETQ. Trimming shortened V by 0 bases and J by 1 base, and 3 bases separated the two germline ends. The CDR3 totals 13 residues. Written as DNA, the CDR3 is TGCGCCAGCAGCTTGGACGGCACAGATACGCAGTATTTT. This sequence encodes CASSLDGTDTQYF.

This sequence joins TRBV11-2 and TRBJ2-2; 8 bases match TRBD2. J gave up 2 bases and V 2 bases, and 13 bases lay outside the gene matches. CDR1 is SGHAT, CDR2 FQNNGV, per germline. This CDR3 comprises 19 residues. The CDR3 here is CASSLLSGGFTSNTGELFF. The CDR3 DNA reads TGTGCCAGCAGCTTACTTTCGGGGGGGTTTACCTCTAACACCGGGGAGCTGTTTTTT. The entire variable domain, with the rest obtained from reference TRBV11-2 and TRBJ2-2, is as follows: EAGVAQSPRYKIIEKRQSVAFWCNPISGHATLYWYQQILGQGPKLLIQFQNNGVVDDSQLPKDRFSAERLKGVDSTLKIQPAKLEDSAVYLCASSLLSGGFTSNTGELFFGEGSRLTVL.

The CDR3 is CASHRVDQPQHF. The CDR3 nucleotides are TGTGCCAGTCACAGGGTGGATCAGCCCCAGCATTTT. This chain uses TRBV2 with TRBJ1-5; D possibly corresponds to TRBD1 (6 bases). The V end lost 9 bases, the J end lost 5 bases, and 11 bases lay between the germline ends. Germline V gene lookup returns CDR1 SNHLY and CDR2 FYNNEI. This CDR3 spans 12 amino acids.

CDR3: CASSIDGTASTDTQYF. CDR3 nucleotide sequence: TGTGCCAGTAGTATAGATGGTACGGCTAGCACAGATACGCAGTATTTT. V gene TRBV19 combines with J gene TRBJ2-3, with D hard to call. The V end was cut by 0 bases, the J end by 0 bases, with 10 bases between. Germline values: CDR1 LNHDA, CDR2 SQIVND (reference sequence). The CDR3 consists of 16 residues.

The chain links TRBV6-5 to TRBJ2-1; 11 nucleotides align to TRBD1. CDR1 is MNHEY, CDR2 SVGAGI, per germline. This CDR3 is 14 amino acids long. Losses at the gene ends were 4 bases for V and 12 bases for J; bases not matched to a gene: 8. The CDR3 nucleotides are TGTGCCAGCAGTTCCGGACAGGGGGCAAGTACGCAGTTCTTC. This encodes CASSSGQGASTQFF.

This chain uses TRBV28 with TRBJ2-5; D is possibly TRBD1 or TRBD2 (5 bases each). The CDR3 length is 13 residues. Trimming left V 5 bases short and J 4 bases short, with 11 bases between. Per the germline V gene, CDR1 is MDHEN and CDR2 is SYDVKM. This CDR3 is CASSEKGRETQYF. The CDR3 nucleotides are TGTGCCAGCAGTGAGAAGGGACGAGAGACCCAGTACTTC. The whole variable domain, filled in from reference TRBV28 and TRBJ2-5, reads DVKVTQSSRYLVKRTGEKVFLECVQDMDHENMFWYRQDPGLGLRLIYFSYDVKMKEKGDIPEGYSVSREKKERFSLILESASTNQTSMYLCASSEKGRETQYFGPGTRLLVL.

The genes are TRBV12-3 or TRBV12-4 and TRBJ1-2; D perhaps matches TRBD1 (5 bases). CDR3 length: 13 amino acids. V lost 7 bases, J lost 2 bases, and 11 bases lay in between. The DNA of the CDR3 is TGTGCCAGCACACAGGTCATCAACTATGGCTACACCTTC. Translating it yields CASTQVINYGYTF.

The chain recombines TRBV6-5 with TRBJ1-6; 7 nucleotides line up with TRBD1. Germline CDR1 and CDR2: MNHEY and SVGAGI. V was pared by 5 bases and J by 7 bases, with 8 bases of the junction left unmatched. CDR3 size: 15 residues. CDR3 sequence reads: CASSPGQERNSPLHF. CDR3 DNA sequence: TGTGCCAGCAGTCCTGGACAGGAAAGAAATTCACCCCTCCACTTT.

This clone was seen once. V usage is TRBV19 and J usage is TRBJ1-5; a possible D gene is TRBD1 (5 bases). V was trimmed by 3 bases and J by 4 bases, leaving 13 bases between them. This CDR3 is 15 amino acids long. Germline assignment: CDR1 LNHDA and CDR2 SQIVND (reference sequence). In DNA, the CDR3 is TGTGCCAGTAGTATCGGGGGTTTAAGGAATCAGCCCCAGCATTTT. The encoded protein is CASSIGGLRNQPQHF.

V gene TRBV19 combines with J gene TRBJ1-3, with D possibly matching TRBD1 (6 bases). The germline V gene encodes CDR1 LNHDA and CDR2 SQIVND (reference sequence). The V and J ends lost 7 bases and 0 bases respectively, with 10 bases between them. CDR3 length equals 14 residues. Here the CDR3 reads CASKRGASGNTIYF. In DNA form, the CDR3 reads TGTGCCAGTAAACGGGGGGCCTCTGGAAACACCATATATTTT.